This T cell receptor (beta chain) was sequenced for a study of cytomegalovirus exposure and HLA in healthy donors. Overall study context: Previous work identified roughly 120 million unique TCR beta sequences from around 200 million T cells.

With 4 bases removed from V and 3 bases from J, the gap between germline ends came to 13 bases. In germline, CDR1 is MGHDK, CDR2 SYGVNS. This CDR3 comprises 14 residues. Study-wide results and caveats: V- and J-gene trimming in TCR beta was tied to a missense DCLRE1C variant by an analysis performed later. Some TCR beta chains (164 of them) were listed as cytomegalovirus-associated. For cytomegalovirus status, the classifier reportedly gave diagnoses with high specificity and sensitivity.

The PCR made use of 60 Vbeta and 13 Jbeta primers. The method was immunoSEQ multiplex PCR; TCRdb's version includes in-frame clones alone and lacks a portion of them. Of 150,000 to 200,000 clones in the sample, roughly 80% are singletons; the top ten hold 0.65%. Concerning this clone itself: The antigen remains undetermined.

The source of this sequence is a boy younger than 18 in good health and CMV-seronegative. The chain carries TRBV25-1 and TRBJ2-7; tentatively, D is TRBD1 (6 bases). The sample was PBMCs. The CDR3 loop is CASSGDKQGYEQYF. Here the CDR3 DNA reads TGTGCCAGCAGTGGGGACAAACAGGGCTACGAGCAGTACTTC.